The 8 T cell receptor beta chains listed next were all sequenced from one sample in a study of T cell responses to AZD1222 COVID-19 vaccine. TCRdb keeps only in-frame clones here, not all; method: immunoSEQ multiplex PCR. The table includes about 160,000 clones, over 75% detected once. The source material was peripheral blood, sampled on day 0 of AZD1222 vaccination. These TCRs come from an adult in good health.

The rearrangement uses TRBV4-1 and TRBJ2-1; TRBD1 matches at 10 bases. The V gene end was trimmed by 4 bases and the J gene end by 7 bases; junction bases not matched to a gene: 7. Germline CDR1 reads MGHRA; CDR2 reads YSYEKL. This CDR3 spans 15 amino acids. The CDR3 DNA sequence: TGCGCCAGCAGCCTCCGGGACAGGGGTGAGAATGAGCAGTTCTTC. Its translation is CASSLRDRGENEQFF.

CDR3: CASSQDSGYSSYNEQFF. DNA for the CDR3: TGCGCCAGCAGCCAAGATTCTGGTTATAGCTCCTACAATGAGCAGTTCTTC. This rearrangement joins TRBV4-1 to TRBJ2-1; D is ambiguous. The germline gives CDR1 MGHRA, CDR2 YSYEKL. There are 17 residues in the CDR3. Trimming stripped 0 bases from V and 0 bases from J, with 12 bases between.

This clone has just a few counts. J is TRBJ1-1 and V is TRBV29-1, with 8 positions matching TRBD1. With 6 bases clipped from V and 0 bases from J, the junction kept 3 bases outside the gene matches. CDR1 is SQVTM, CDR2 ANQGSEA, per germline. CDR3 length: 13 amino acids. The DNA for the CDR3 is TGCAGCGTCAGGACAGGGATGAACACTGAAGCTTTCTTT. Translating it yields CSVRTGMNTEAFF.

The CDR3 region is CASSLTPYEQYF. The DNA for the CDR3 is TGTGCCAGCAGCCTTACACCCTACGAGCAGTACTTC. The chain combines TRBV6-6 with TRBJ2-7; D not certain. The germline CDR1 and CDR2 sequences are MNHNY and SVGAGI (reference sequence). CDR3 length: 12 amino acids. The V end was cut by 6 bases, the J end by 2 bases, with 8 bases between.

In this sample, this clone turned up once. The chain has TRBV11-3 and TRBJ2-1; 10 bases map to TRBD1. This CDR3 has 15 residues. Germline V gene lookup returns CDR1 SGHNT and CDR2 YENEEA. With 5 bases clipped from V and 5 bases from J, the junction kept 6 bases outside the gene matches. CDR3 residues: CASSPGTGANNEQFF. The CDR3 nucleotides are TGTGCCAGCAGCCCCGGGACAGGGGCGAACAATGAGCAGTTCTTC.

The J gene is TRBJ2-3, the V gene TRBV27, with 8 bases fitting TRBD2. This CDR3 comprises 16 residues. Germline CDR1 reads MNHEY; CDR2 reads SMNVEV (reference sequence). V dropped 5 bases and J dropped 6; count of bases not matched to a gene: 13. For the CDR3, the DNA is TGTGCCAGCAGTCCCCTCCCCTTGCGGGGGGATGATACGCAGTATTTT. It translates to CASSPLPLRGDDTQYF.

The chain uses TRBV7-2 and TRBJ2-6, with unresolved D. The V gene's germline CDR1 is SGHTA and CDR2 FQGNSA. The CDR3 is made up of 15 amino acids. Trimming removed 3 bases from V and 0 bases from J, with 6 bases in between. The CDR3 region is CASSFFYSGANVLTF. CDR3 sequence (DNA): TGTGCCAGCAGCTTTTTTTACTCTGGGGCCAACGTCCTGACTTTC.

This chain joins TRBV19 and TRBJ1-1; D unresolved. The V and J ends lost 7 bases and 3 bases respectively, with 9 bases between them. This CDR3 comprises 12 residues. The germline V gene has CDR1 LNHDA and CDR2 SQIVND (reference sequence). This chain's CDR3 is CASNWFDTEAFF. DNA for the CDR3: TGTGCCAGTAATTGGTTTGACACTGAAGCTTTCTTT.